Presented here are 16 T cell receptor beta chains from one specimen sequenced in a study of T cell responses to AZD1222 COVID-19 vaccine (dated by TCRdb to 2020 to 2022). The library came from the immunoSEQ multiplex PCR assay. The immuneACCESS repertoire file appears here via TCRdb, limited to in-frame rearrangements. These files lack a portion of the clones; in checked studies, under half of the deficit traces to unresolved V genes, and the cause of the others is not known. The table for this sample lists 95,000 to 150,000 clones; roughly 84% of them were counted only once. Clones ranked in the top ten supply 8.5% to 10% of the sample. The sample's time point label, decoded: baseline before first vaccination. Sequenced here: peripheral blood, sampled on day 0 of AZD1222 vaccination. The receptors originated from an adult in good health.

V and J are TRBV7-9 and TRBJ1-4; D not resolved. V was cut by 1 base and J by 4 bases, with 7 bases left in between. This CDR3 spans 14 amino acids. Per the germline V gene, CDR1 is SEHNR and CDR2 is FQNEAQ (reference sequence). The CDR3 region is CASSLVGGNEKLFF. The CDR3 coding sequence is TGTGCCAGCAGCTTAGTTGGCGGTAATGAAAAACTGTTTTTT.

The chain uses TRBV7-9 and TRBJ2-1; 12 bases align to TRBD2. The V segment lost 5 bases and the J segment 10 bases; nucleotides outside the gene matches: 12. The germline CDR1 and CDR2 sequences are SEHNR and FQNEAQ (reference sequence). This CDR3 is 16 amino acids long. CDR3: CASSPHSSGRAREQFF. The CDR3 nucleotides are TGTGCCAGCAGCCCCCATTCTAGCGGGAGGGCCAGGGAGCAGTTCTTC. Variable domain in full (rest from reference TRBV7-9 and TRBJ2-1): DTGVSQNPRHKITKRGQNVTFRCDPISEHNRLYWYRQTLGQGPEFLTYFQNEAQLEKSRLLSDRFSAERPKGSFSTLEIQRTEQGDSAMYLCASSPHSSGRAREQFFGPGTRLTVL.

This rearrangement joins TRBV5-1 to TRBJ2-1; 14 bases map to TRBD2. CDR1 is SGHRS, CDR2 YFSETQ, per germline. V shed 4 bases, J shed 3 bases, and the junction held 6 bases outside the gene matches. The CDR3 runs to 17 residues. The CDR3: CASSIRGTSGSYNEQFF. The CDR3 nucleotides are TGCGCCAGCAGCATCCGAGGGACTAGCGGGAGCTACAATGAGCAGTTCTTC.

This CDR3 is CASRRTSESSYEQYF. The CDR3 region has the DNA TGTGCCAGCAGACGGACTAGCGAGAGCTCCTACGAGCAGTACTTC. V is TRBV7-2 and J is TRBJ2-7; 9 bases match TRBD2. The ends lost 6 bases at V and 0 bases at J; junction bases unmatched: 6. In germline, CDR1 is SGHTA, CDR2 FQGNSA. This CDR3 is 15 amino acids long.

This clone was counted once. This CDR3 reads CASSPTGFQETQYF. Written as DNA, the CDR3 is TGTGCCAGCAGCCCGACCGGGTTTCAGGAGACCCAGTACTTC. The V gene is TRBV7-9, the J gene TRBJ2-5; the D is unclear. Trimming cost V 5 bases and J 5 bases, with 15 bases left between them. Germline CDR1 and CDR2: SEHNR and FQNEAQ (reference sequence). The CDR3 runs to 14 residues.

The rearrangement uses TRBV7-9 and TRBJ1-2, with TRBD1 as a possible D gene (5 bases). The germline V gene encodes CDR1 SEHNR and CDR2 FQNEAQ (reference sequence). The CDR3 loop spans 15 amino acids. Trimming removed 0 bases at V and 6 bases at J, with 14 bases between. The CDR3 sequence is CASSLAGTQGHGYTF. The CDR3 nucleotides are TGTGCCAGCAGCTTAGCAGGGACCCAAGGGCATGGCTACACCTTC. The variable domain in full, completed from reference TRBV7-9 and TRBJ1-2, reads DTGVSQNPRHKITKRGQNVTFRCDPISEHNRLYWYRQTLGQGPEFLTYFQNEAQLEKSRLLSDRFSAERPKGSFSTLEIQRTEQGDSAMYLCASSLAGTQGHGYTFGSGTRLTVV.

The chain carries TRBV19 and TRBJ1-5; TRBD1 agrees at 9 bases. CDR1 LNHDA and CDR2 SQIVND come from the germline V gene (reference sequence). The CDR3 length is 16 residues. The junction had 9 bases not matched to a gene; V was cut back by 5 bases and J by 4 bases. Here the CDR3 DNA reads TGTGCCAGTAGTTTCAGACAGGGGGGTTTTAATCAGCCCCAGCATTTT. Protein product: CASSFRQGGFNQPQHF. The full variable domain, rest sourced from reference TRBV19 and TRBJ1-5, is DGGITQSPKYLFRKEGQNVTLSCEQNLNHDAMYWYRQDPGQGLRLIYYSQIVNDFQKGDIAEGYSVSREKKESFPLTVTSAQKNPTAFYLCASSFRQGGFNQPQHFGDGTRLSIL.

This rearrangement joins TRBV4-1 to TRBJ2-6; the D gene is possibly TRBD1 (5 bases). Germline CDR1 is MGHRA and CDR2 is YSYEKL. The CDR3 has 18 amino acids. Trimming took 1 base from V and 4 from J, leaving 17 bases between them. The CDR3 protein is CASSQVIGASSGANVLTF. CDR3 nucleotide sequence: TGCGCCAGCAGCCAAGTCATAGGGGCAAGTTCCGGGGCCAACGTCCTGACTTTC.

With respect to this clone: The germline gene is not matched at one end of the junction; a read error may be the cause. The chain combines TRBV6-1 with TRBJ1-5; D gene uncertain. CDR3 length equals 13 residues. Per the germline V gene, CDR1 is MNHNS and CDR2 is SASEGT. For the CDR3, the DNA is TGTGCCAGCAGAGAAGGTTTTAATCAGCCCCAGCATTTT. Translation: CASREGFNQPQHF.

CDR3 amino acids: CASSVEGTSYGYEQFF. DNA for the CDR3: TGTGCCAGCAGCGTAGAAGGGACTAGCTATGGGTATGAGCAGTTCTTC. The gene calls are TRBV9 and TRBJ2-1, with 9 bases lining up with TRBD2. The CDR3 sequence is 16 residues long. From germline, CDR1 is SGDLS and CDR2 YYNGEE. J lost 8 bases, V lost 0 bases, and 9 bases had no gene match.

In its sample, this clone was seen a few times. The chain joins TRBV5-1 to TRBJ1-1, with 7 bases identical to TRBD1. The CDR3 length is 13 residues. In germline, CDR1 is SGHRS, CDR2 YFSETQ. Trimming took 2 bases from V and 6 from J; bases not matched to a gene: 4. The CDR3 reads CASSFGQGAEAFF. CDR3 DNA sequence: TGCGCCAGCAGCTTCGGCCAGGGGGCTGAAGCTTTCTTT.

The chain uses TRBV5-1 and TRBJ2-7; TRBD1 matches at 10 bases. V lost 0 bases and J lost 4; bases outside the gene matches: 1. From germline, CDR1 is SGHRS and CDR2 YFSETQ. The CDR3 runs to 14 residues. The CDR3 DNA sequence: TGCGCCAGCAGCTTGGGACAGGGGGCTTACGAGCAGTACTTC. Protein sequence: CASSLGQGAYEQYF.

The chain carries TRBV6-5 and TRBJ1-5, with a tentative D call TRBD1 (5 bases). Germline values: CDR1 MNHEY, CDR2 SVGAGI. CDR3 length: 14 amino acids. V was trimmed by 10 bases and J by 0 bases, leaving 13 bases between them. CDR3 region: CATTRVNSNQPQHF. CDR3 coding DNA: TGTGCCACAACCAGGGTAAATAGCAATCAGCCCCAGCATTTT.

The chain combines TRBV27 with TRBJ2-4; 10 bases line up with TRBD2. Germline trimming cut 5 bases from V and 8 bases from J; bases unmatched to any gene: 12. Germline-derived CDR1 and CDR2 are MNHEY and SMNVEV (reference sequence). CDR3 length equals 16 residues. The DNA for the CDR3 is TGTGCCAGCAGTCCCCGGGTAGCGGGAGGTTGGGACATTCAGTACTTC. Translation gives CASSPRVAGGWDIQYF.

CDR3 loop: CASSLAGAGRDTF. CDR3 coding DNA: TGTGCCAGCAGCTTAGCAGGGGCCGGCCGGGACACCTTC. The genes are TRBV7-2 and TRBJ1-2; possibly TRBD1 for D (5 bases). The V gene lost 0 bases and the J gene lost 12 bases, with 14 bases spanning the gap. Germline lookup yields CDR1 SGHTA and CDR2 FQGNSA. This CDR3 contains 13 residues. Variable domain in full (rest from reference TRBV7-2 and TRBJ1-2): GAGVSQSPSNKVTEKGKDVELRCDPISGHTALYWYRQSLGQGLEFLIYFQGNSAPDKSGLPSDRFSAERTGGSVSTLTIQRTQQEDSAVYLCASSLAGAGRDTFGSGTRLTVV.

The genes are TRBV29-1 and TRBJ2-1; D uncertain. The CDR3 consists of 16 residues. The ends were cut back, 0 bases at V and 0 bases at J, with 12 bases in the middle. Looked up from germline, CDR1 is SQVTM and CDR2 is ANQGSEA. CDR3 loop: CSVEDKGPSSYNEQFF. The CDR3 nucleotides read TGCAGCGTTGAAGATAAAGGACCGAGCTCCTACAATGAGCAGTTCTTC.